Listed below are T cell receptor beta chains from one sample, sequenced in a study of blood T cell repertoires in COVID-19. Clones were read by immunoSEQ multiplex PCR, and TCRdb kept only the in-frame ones, dropping some. Of nearly 300,000 clones in the sample, 84% were seen once. The source material was peripheral blood. These receptors originate from a human donor with COVID-19, enrolled during active disease. The donor label of this sample is uncertain. Each CDR3 is given with its conserved first and last residue. Fields, in order: V gene, D gene, clone size, J gene, CDR3 protein, CDR3 DNA. A D gene is named only where the DNA matches it firmly. Size values are once, few and many counts, or a class for expanded clones, and some rows have none.

>TRBV19|NA|NA|TRBJ2-3
CASTPRGHSTDTQYF
TGTGCCAGTACCCCTCGAGGGCATAGCACAGATACGCAGTATTTT
>TRBV30|NA|NA|TRBJ1-5
CAWSRDYQPQHF
TGTGCCTGGAGTCGGGATTATCAGCCCCAGCATTTT
>TRBV3-1/TRBV3-2|TRBD2|NA|TRBJ2-7
CASSQATSGRVREQYF
TGTGCCAGCAGCCAAGCGACTAGCGGGAGGGTAAGGGAGCAGTACTTC
>TRBV2|TRBD2|NA|TRBJ2-3
CASSEESLAGVTDTQYF
TGTGCCAGCAGTGAAGAATCCCTAGCGGGAGTCACAGATACGCAGTATTTT
>TRBV5-1|NA|NA|TRBJ1-2
CASSFGQRDYGYTF
TGCGCCAGCAGCTTTGGACAGAGAGACTATGGCTACACCTTC
>TRBV3-1/TRBV3-2|NA|NA|TRBJ1-2
CASSQDMGSNYGYTF
TGTGCCAGCAGCCAAGATATGGGCAGTAACTATGGCTACACCTTC
>TRBV29-1|NA|NA|TRBJ2-3
CSASDTQYF
TGCAGCGCCTCCGATACGCAGTATTTT
>TRBV28|TRBD1|NA|TRBJ2-3
CASSSQKTGRGDTQYF
TGTGCCAGCAGTTCCCAAAAGACAGGGCGAGGGGATACGCAGTATTTT
>TRBV15|NA|NA|TRBJ2-2
CATSRDRPTWNTGELFF
TGTGCCACCAGCAGAGATCGCCCGACTTGGAACACCGGGGAGCTGTTTTTT
>TRBV6-1|NA|NA|TRBJ1-1
CASSELVSLADDTEAFF
TGTGCCAGCAGTGAATTAGTAAGTCTAGCGGATGACACTGAAGCTTTCTTT
>TRBV28|TRBD1|NA|TRBJ1-1
CASSLAGQGAREAFF
TGTGCCAGCAGTTTAGCGGGACAGGGGGCGCGGGAAGCTTTCTTT
>TRBV25-1|TRBD2|NA|TRBJ2-1
CASSEAGLAVKFF
TGTGCCAGCAGTGAAGCGGGACTAGCAGTTAAGTTCTTC
>TRBV4-3|NA|NA|TRBJ2-1
CASSQDFDGYNEQFF
TGCGCCAGCAGCCAAGATTTCGACGGGTACAATGAGCAGTTCTTC
>TRBV3-1/TRBV3-2|NA|NA|TRBJ1-5
CASSQRGGSGQPQHF
TGTGCCAGCAGCCAACGCGGGGGAAGCGGGCAGCCCCAGCATTTT
>TRBV7-3|NA|NA|TRBJ2-1
CASSLTVTSSNEQFF
TGTGCCAGCAGCTTAACAGTGACTAGTAGCAATGAGCAGTTCTTC
>TRBV5-1|NA|NA|TRBJ1-4
CASSQEPGDANEKLFF
TGCGCCAGCAGCCAAGAACCAGGGGATGCTAATGAAAAACTGTTTTTT
>TRBV12-5|NA|NA|TRBJ1-5
CASGKDRSQPQHF
TGTGCTAGTGGTAAGGACAGAAGTCAGCCCCAGCATTTT
>TRBV4-2|TRBD1|NA|TRBJ2-5
CASSHQPGQGQETQYF
TGTGCCAGCAGCCACCAACCGGGACAGGGGCAAGAGACCCAGTACTTC
>TRBV18|TRBD2|NA|TRBJ2-7
CASSPNSGRGYEQYF
TGTGCCAGCTCACCAAATAGCGGGAGAGGGTACGAGCAGTACTTC
>TRBV19|TRBD2|NA|TRBJ2-7
CASSKSSGFSYEQYF
TGTGCCAGTAGTAAGTCTAGCGGGTTCTCCTACGAGCAGTACTTC
>TRBV27|NA|NA|TRBJ1-1
CASSPTGRNTEAFF
TGTGCCAGCAGTCCGACAGGTCGGAACACTGAAGCTTTCTTT
>TRBV5-1|NA|NA|TRBJ1-1
CASSIQGQVNTEAFF
TGCGCCAGCTCAATCCAGGGTCAGGTGAACACTGAAGCTTTCTTT
>TRBV27|NA|few|TRBJ2-7
CASSYGYEQYF
TGTGCCAGCAGTTACGGCTACGAGCAGTACTTC
>TRBV3-1/TRBV3-2|NA|NA|TRBJ2-2
CASSQGLWGPTGELFF
TGTGCCAGCAGCCAAGGCCTGTGGGGCCCCACCGGGGAGCTGTTTTTT
>TRBV9|NA|NA|TRBJ2-3
CASSVVGSGNTQYF
TGTGCCAGCAGCGTAGTCGGGAGCGGTAATACGCAGTATTTT
>TRBV19|TRBD2|NA|TRBJ2-1
CASRLLADHYNEQFF
TGTGCCAGTAGGCTACTAGCGGACCATTACAATGAGCAGTTCTTC
>TRBV6-6|NA|NA|TRBJ1-6
CASSSHKSLHF
TGTGCCAGCAGTTCCCACAAGTCCCTCCACTTT
>TRBV9|NA|NA|TRBJ2-7
CASSAGAGQGLDEQYF
TGTGCCAGCAGCGCAGGAGCCGGCCAGGGCCTCGACGAGCAGTACTTC
>TRBV5-4|TRBD1|NA|TRBJ1-1
CASSLGQGLEAFF
TGTGCCAGCAGCCTCGGACAGGGCTTGGAAGCTTTCTTT
>TRBV7-3|TRBD2|once|TRBJ2-2
CASSLGRLAGAPGELFF
TGTGCCAGCAGCTTAGGACGACTAGCGGGGGCCCCCGGGGAGCTGTTTTTT
>TRBV10-2|TRBD1|NA|TRBJ2-1
CASSEDRGYNEQFF
TGCGCCAGCAGTGAGGACAGGGGGTACAATGAGCAGTTCTTC